The present T cell receptor (beta chain) was sequenced within a study of control samples from healthy donors and cancer patients. Method: immunoSEQ multiplex PCR; TCRdb's copy keeps in-frame clones and lacks some. Of about 190,000 clones detected, about 90% appear once; the ten largest clones hold less than 2%. From germline, CDR1 is LGHDT and CDR2 YNNKEL (reference sequence). V shed 5 bases and J 7 bases; nucleotides not matched to a gene: 7. CDR3 length: 14 residues. The clonotype originates from a man in his thirties or forties in good health. This chain joins TRBV3-1 (or the pseudogene TRBV3-2) and TRBJ2-1, with TRBD2 identical over 8 bases. Sequenced sample: blood. The DNA of the CDR3 is TGTGCCAGCAGCAAAGCGGGGGTGGGGAATGAGCAGTTCTTC. Protein sequence: CASSKAGVGNEQFF.